The rows below give T cell receptor beta chains drawn from one sample of a study of T cell responses to AZD1222 COVID-19 vaccine. Repertoires were generated with immunoSEQ multiplex PCR, while TCRdb's copy carries only in-frame clones and drops some. The data contain about 160,000 clones, about 88% of them singletons. The specimen comprised peripheral blood, sampled on day 0 of AZD1222 vaccination. Receptors originate from an adult in good health. Both conserved end residues are part of each CDR3. The order of the fields is D gene, J gene, clone size, V gene, CDR3 protein, CDR3 DNA. A D gene is named only where the DNA matches it firmly. Clone size is shown for a subset of rows, as once, few, many or a class of expanded clone.

>-|TRBJ2-1|-|TRBV21-1
CASSQYRTSGFSSYNEQFF
TGTGCCAGCAGCCAATACAGGACTAGCGGGTTTAGCTCCTACAATGAGCAGTTCTTC
>-|TRBJ1-2|-|TRBV7-2
CASSLEPQGLYGYTF
TGTGCCAGCAGCTTAGAGCCGCAGGGACTCTATGGCTACACCTTC
>-|TRBJ2-4|-|TRBV6-2/TRBV6-3
CASSRDSHWRDIQYF
TGTGCCAGCAGTCGGGACTCCCACTGGAGGGACATTCAGTACTTC
>TRBD1|TRBJ2-3|-|TRBV5-4
CASSPGQGRTDTQYF
TGTGCCAGCAGCCCGGGACAGGGACGCACAGATACGCAGTATTTT
>-|TRBJ1-2|-|TRBV9
CASSVDSANYGYTF
TGTGCCAGCAGCGTAGACAGTGCTAACTATGGCTACACCTTC
>-|TRBJ1-3|-|TRBV6-5
CASAGTGNTIYF
TGTGCCAGCGCTGGGACTGGAAACACCATATATTTT
>TRBD2|TRBJ2-3|once|TRBV10-2
CATRGLVPDTQYF
TGCGCCACACGGGGACTAGTCCCAGATACGCAGTATTTT
>TRBD2|TRBJ2-3|-|TRBV7-2
CASSLGGGVDTQYF
TGTGCCAGCAGCTTAGGTGGGGGGGTAGATACGCAGTATTTT
>TRBD2|TRBJ2-3|-|TRBV25-1
CASSDGTELAGTDTQYF
TGTGCCAGCAGTGACGGGACGGAGCTAGCGGGCACAGATACGCAGTATTTT
>TRBD1|TRBJ1-6|once|TRBV7-8
CASSSPSGTVNSPLHF
TGTGCCAGCAGCTCCCCATCCGGGACAGTGAATTCACCCCTCCACTTT
>-|TRBJ2-4|once|TRBV24-1
CATSDINGGQGNGDIQYF
TGTGCCACCAGTGATATCAATGGGGGGCAGGGTAACGGGGACATTCAGTACTTC
>-|TRBJ1-2|-|TRBV29-1
CSVEIQGGNYGYTF
TGCAGCGTTGAAATACAGGGAGGTAACTATGGCTACACCTTC
>-|TRBJ1-1|-|TRBV7-9
CASSIESTEAFF
TGTGCCAGCAGCATTGAGAGCACTGAAGCTTTCTTT
>-|TRBJ1-2|-|TRBV3-1/TRBV3-2
CASSQVRRSPYGYTF
TGTGCCAGCAGCCAAGTGAGGAGAAGCCCCTATGGCTACACCTTC
>-|TRBJ2-7|-|TRBV2
CASSREPTGGYEQYF
TGTGCCAGCAGTCGGGAACCTACCGGGGGCTACGAGCAGTACTTC
>-|TRBJ2-2|few|TRBV5-1
CASSLGQGNTGELFF
TGCGCCAGCAGCTTGGGCCAGGGGAACACCGGGGAGCTGTTTTTT
>TRBD1|TRBJ2-7|-|TRBV7-9
CASSPRDRTYEQYF
TGTGCCAGCAGCCCAAGGGACAGGACCTACGAGCAGTACTTC
>-|TRBJ1-3|-|TRBV5-1
CASSLDMSRRGADTIYF
TGCGCCAGCAGCTTGGATATGTCCCGCAGGGGAGCGGACACCATATATTTT
>-|TRBJ1-5|-|TRBV7-2
CASSYAVGKANQPQHF
TGTGCCAGCAGCTACGCGGTGGGTAAGGCCAATCAGCCCCAGCATTTT
>TRBD1|TRBJ1-1|-|TRBV29-1
CSVEGTGGGTEAFF
TGCAGCGTTGAAGGGACAGGGGGTGGAACTGAAGCTTTCTTT
>-|TRBJ1-6|-|TRBV7-9
CASSLNESPLHF
TGTGCCAGCAGCCTCAATGAGTCACCCCTCCACTTT
>-|TRBJ2-7|few|TRBV6-5
CASSIDNPYEQYF
TGTGCCAGCAGCATCGACAATCCCTACGAGCAGTACTTC
>-|TRBJ2-7|once|TRBV21-1
CASSNGTSGNLGPYEQYF
TGTGCCAGCAGCAACGGGACTAGCGGGAACCTGGGACCCTACGAGCAGTACTTC
>TRBD1|TRBJ2-7|-|TRBV5-4
CASTGTGVGEQYF
TGTGCCAGCACGGGGACAGGGGTGGGCGAGCAGTACTTC
>-|TRBJ2-7|-|TRBV18
CASSSDLHEQYF
TGTGCCAGCTCTTCAGATCTCCACGAGCAGTACTTC
>-|TRBJ1-6|-|TRBV6-5
CASGDLALHF
TGTGCCAGCGGGGACCTAGCCCTCCACTTT
>-|TRBJ1-5|-|TRBV5-4
CASSLDRGHVQPQHF
TGTGCCAGCAGCTTGGACCGGGGGCATGTTCAGCCCCAGCATTTT
>TRBD1|TRBJ2-1|once|TRBV18
CASSPGQGTYNEQFF
TGTGCCAGCTCACCGGGACAGGGGACCTACAATGAGCAGTTCTTC
>-|TRBJ2-7|-|TRBV28
CASSLARYEQYF
TGTGCCAGCAGTTTAGCTCGATACGAGCAGTACTTC
>TRBD2|TRBJ2-1|-|TRBV13
CASSSYLRTSGRSSYNEQFF
TGTGCCAGCAGCTCCTACCTGCGGACTAGCGGGAGAAGCTCCTACAATGAGCAGTTCTTC
>-|TRBJ1-2|-|TRBV28
CASSLPETGDGYTF
TGTGCCAGCAGTCTCCCCGAGACAGGAGATGGCTACACCTTC
>TRBD2|TRBJ2-1|once|TRBV7-6
CASSLVFRNGRAGEQFF
TGTGCCAGCAGCTTAGTTTTCAGGAATGGGAGGGCAGGGGAGCAGTTCTTC
>-|TRBJ2-5|-|TRBV5-1
CASSLGRLEETQYF
TGCGCCAGCAGCTTGGGTCGGCTGGAAGAGACCCAGTACTTC
>TRBD1|TRBJ1-2|-|TRBV7-2
CASSLVQGNRGYTF
TGTGCCAGCAGCTTAGTACAGGGGAATCGTGGCTACACCTTC
>-|TRBJ1-6|few|TRBV27
CASSLSVRLGAANSPLHF
TGTGCCAGCAGTTTATCGGTTCGGCTGGGGGCAGCTAATTCACCCCTCCACTTT
>-|TRBJ2-7|-|TRBV5-1
CASSLAPGIYYEQYF
TGCGCCAGCAGCTTGGCGCCGGGCATCTACTACGAGCAGTACTTC
>TRBD1|TRBJ2-1|-|TRBV2
CASLAPPPGQVNNEQFF
TGTGCCAGCTTAGCTCCCCCGCCGGGACAGGTGAACAATGAGCAGTTCTTC
>-|TRBJ1-1|-|TRBV7-3
CASSLMSGRSSEAFF
TGTGCCAGCAGCTTAATGTCGGGGAGGTCTTCTGAAGCTTTCTTT
>TRBD2|TRBJ2-5|-|TRBV9
CASSPRWEGETQYF
TGTGCCAGCAGCCCCCGGTGGGAGGGCGAGACCCAGTACTTC
>-|TRBJ1-1|-|TRBV11-1
CASSDQMGNTEAFF
TGTGCCAGCAGCGACCAGATGGGGAACACTGAAGCTTTCTTT
>-|TRBJ1-4|-|TRBV7-2
CASSSEGSGEKLFF
TGTGCCAGCAGCTCCGAGGGGTCGGGTGAAAAACTGTTTTTT
>TRBD1|TRBJ1-3|-|TRBV2
CASSEGTGPFSGNTIYF
TGTGCCAGCAGTGAAGGGACAGGGCCATTTTCTGGAAACACCATATATTTT
>-|TRBJ1-3|few|TRBV30
CAWSRLTGLSGNTIYF
TGTGCCTGGAGTCGATTGACAGGTCTTTCGGGAAACACCATATATTTT
>-|TRBJ1-1|-|TRBV5-1
CASSREGPATEAFF
TGCGCCAGCAGCCGAGAAGGGCCGGCCACTGAAGCTTTCTTT
>-|TRBJ1-2|-|TRBV11-2
CASSLDSYGYTF
TGTGCCAGCAGCTTAGACAGCTATGGCTACACCTTC
>-|TRBJ2-5|-|TRBV12-3/TRBV12-4
CASSSGETQYF
TGTGCCAGCAGCTCTGGAGAGACCCAGTACTTC
>-|TRBJ1-4|once|TRBV10-3
CAISERGDRDEKLFF
TGTGCCATCAGTGAACGGGGTGATAGAGATGAAAAACTGTTTTTT
>TRBD1|TRBJ1-5|-|TRBV27
CASREGQLNQPQHF
TGTGCCAGCAGGGAGGGACAGCTGAATCAGCCCCAGCATTTT
>-|TRBJ2-7|-|TRBV28
CASSLGTYSPYEQYF
TGTGCCAGCAGTCTAGGGACTTACTCGCCATACGAGCAGTACTTC
>-|TRBJ2-3|-|TRBV6-2/TRBV6-3
CASSLMTDTQYF
TGTGCCAGCAGCTTGATGACTGATACGCAGTATTTT
>TRBD1|TRBJ1-2|-|TRBV27
CASSLYRGNYGYTF
TGTGCCAGCAGTTTATACAGGGGTAACTATGGCTACACCTTC
>-|TRBJ2-6|-|TRBV6-6
CASSLNGISSGANVLTF
TGTGCCAGCAGTCTGAACGGGATTTCCTCTGGGGCCAACGTCCTGACTTTC
>-|TRBJ1-5|-|TRBV27
CASSLWGPQPQHF
TGTGCCAGCAGTTTATGGGGGCCTCAGCCCCAGCATTTT
>-|TRBJ1-5|-|TRBV30
CAWTGGRDQPQHF
TGTGCCTGGACCGGAGGGAGGGATCAGCCCCAGCATTTT